This is a list of T cell receptor beta chains from one sample in a study of cytomegalovirus exposure and HLA in healthy donors. Some clones are missing from TCRdb's copy, which holds only in-frame ones; the method was immunoSEQ multiplex PCR. The sample includes around 150,000 clones, around 80% seen only once; the top ten take around 5.8%. Sequencing was carried out using PBMCs. Receptors originate from a male donor in good health and CMV-seropositive. Both conserved end residues are part of each CDR3. D genes are given only for firm matches. Size is stated for part of the rows, as once, few or many counts, or as a class when the clone is expanded.

D gene | J gene | V gene | clone size | CDR3 DNA | CDR3 protein
TRBD1 | TRBJ1-2 | TRBV30 | - | TGTGCCTGGGGGACAGGGGGCAAGGGAGGCTACACCTTC | CAWGTGGKGGYTF
- | TRBJ1-2 | TRBV7-9 | - | TGTGCCAGCAGCCCCCTGGCAGGGAAGGGCTACACCTTC | CASSPLAGKGYTF
TRBD2 | TRBJ2-3 | TRBV5-4 | - | TGTGCCAGCAGAAGCGGGAGCCGGACAGATACGCAGTATTTT | CASRSGSRTDTQYF
TRBD2 | TRBJ2-7 | TRBV5-1 | - | TGCGCCAGCAGCCCATTAGGGACTAGCGGGGTCAGCTCCTACGAGCAGTACTTC | CASSPLGTSGVSSYEQYF
- | TRBJ2-1 | TRBV5-1 | - | TGCGCCAGCAGCTTGGAATTAGACAGACGGGCCAATGAGCAGTTCTTC | CASSLELDRRANEQFF
- | TRBJ1-2 | TRBV27 | - | TGTGCCAGTATCGAACGACCGAGCCCGGCGGGTGGCTACACCTTC | CASIERPSPAGGYTF
- | TRBJ1-3 | TRBV7-2 | - | TGTGCCAGCAGCTTCCTTGACAGACCCACCTCTGGAAACACCATATATTTT | CASSFLDRPTSGNTIYF
- | TRBJ2-1 | TRBV11-2 | - | TGTGCCAGCAGCCCCGACTTAGGCTCCTACAATGAGCAGTTCTTC | CASSPDLGSYNEQFF
TRBD1 | TRBJ2-2 | TRBV5-4 | once | TGTGCCAGCAGCTTGGGGGCAGGGGGCTTAGGCGGGGAGCTGTTTTTT | CASSLGAGGLGGELFF
- | TRBJ2-7 | TRBV7-7 | - | TGTGCTAGCAGCTTGAAGGGGTCGAACGAGCAGTACTTC | CASSLKGSNEQYF
TRBD1 | TRBJ2-5 | TRBV7-8 | - | TGTGCCAGCAGCGGGGGGGACAGGGGTGGGGAGACCCAGTACTTC | CASSGGDRGGETQYF